This passage covers 2 T cell receptor beta chains from one sample sequenced in a study of identifying expanded T cells in peripheral blood. Here immunoSEQ multiplex PCR was the method, and the copy in TCRdb shows in-frame clones only, minus some. The data contain approximately 90,000 clones, approximately 84% of them singletons. The sample comprised blood. The receptors here all came from a person aged 18 to 70 in good health.

The chain employs TRBV4-1 and TRBJ2-7, with D hard to call. The length of the CDR3 is 15 residues. Germline CDR1 MGHRA, CDR2 YSYEKL. Deletions cut 6 bases from V and 0 bases from J, with 15 bases between. CDR3 nucleotide sequence: TGCGCCAGCAGTCCCCGCGCAGTTAGCTCCTACGAGCAGTACTTC. Translated, it gives CASSPRAVSSYEQYF.

V usage is TRBV14 and J usage is TRBJ1-1; 8 nucleotides agree with TRBD1. CDR3 length: 21 residues. CDR1 is SGHDN, CDR2 FVKESK, per germline. With 0 bases clipped from V and 0 bases from J, the junction kept 18 bases outside the gene matches. CDR3 sequence (DNA): TGTGCCAGCAGCCAAGATAGGGCAGGGGGCCTTTTTTTTGTCCTGAACACTGAAGCTTTCTTT. Amino acid sequence: CASSQDRAGGLFFVLNTEAFF.